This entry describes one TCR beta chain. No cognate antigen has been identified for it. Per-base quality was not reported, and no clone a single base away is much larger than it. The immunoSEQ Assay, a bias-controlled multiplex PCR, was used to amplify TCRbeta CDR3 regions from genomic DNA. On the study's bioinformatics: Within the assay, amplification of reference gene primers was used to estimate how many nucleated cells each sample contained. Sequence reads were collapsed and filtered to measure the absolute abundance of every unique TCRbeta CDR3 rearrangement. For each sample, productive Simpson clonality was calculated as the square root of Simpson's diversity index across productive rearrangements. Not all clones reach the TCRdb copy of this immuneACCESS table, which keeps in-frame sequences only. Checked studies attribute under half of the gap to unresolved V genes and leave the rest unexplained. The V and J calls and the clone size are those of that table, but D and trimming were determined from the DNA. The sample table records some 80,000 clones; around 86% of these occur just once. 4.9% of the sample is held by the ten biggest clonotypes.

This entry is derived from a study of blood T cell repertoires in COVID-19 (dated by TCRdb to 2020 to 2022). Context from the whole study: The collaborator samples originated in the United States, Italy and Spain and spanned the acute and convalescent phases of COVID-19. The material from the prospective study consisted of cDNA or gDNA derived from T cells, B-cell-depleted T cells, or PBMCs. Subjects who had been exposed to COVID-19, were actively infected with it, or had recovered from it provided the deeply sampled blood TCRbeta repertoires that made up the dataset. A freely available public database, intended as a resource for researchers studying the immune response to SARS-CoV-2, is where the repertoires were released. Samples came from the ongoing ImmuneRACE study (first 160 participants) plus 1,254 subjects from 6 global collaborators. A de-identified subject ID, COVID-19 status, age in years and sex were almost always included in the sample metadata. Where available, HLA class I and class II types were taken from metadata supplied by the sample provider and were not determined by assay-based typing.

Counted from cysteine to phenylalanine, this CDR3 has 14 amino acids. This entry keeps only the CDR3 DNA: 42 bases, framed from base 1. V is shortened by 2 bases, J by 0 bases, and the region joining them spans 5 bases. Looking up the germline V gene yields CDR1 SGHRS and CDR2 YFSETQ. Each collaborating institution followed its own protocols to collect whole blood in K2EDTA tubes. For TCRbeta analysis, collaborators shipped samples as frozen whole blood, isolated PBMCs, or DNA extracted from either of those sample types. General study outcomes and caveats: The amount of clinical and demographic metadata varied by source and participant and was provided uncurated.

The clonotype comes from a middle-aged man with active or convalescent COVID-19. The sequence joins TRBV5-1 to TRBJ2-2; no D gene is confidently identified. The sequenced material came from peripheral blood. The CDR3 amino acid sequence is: CASSLNTNTGELFF. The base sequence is TGCGCCAGCAGCTTAAACACGAACACCGGGGAGCTGTTTTTT.